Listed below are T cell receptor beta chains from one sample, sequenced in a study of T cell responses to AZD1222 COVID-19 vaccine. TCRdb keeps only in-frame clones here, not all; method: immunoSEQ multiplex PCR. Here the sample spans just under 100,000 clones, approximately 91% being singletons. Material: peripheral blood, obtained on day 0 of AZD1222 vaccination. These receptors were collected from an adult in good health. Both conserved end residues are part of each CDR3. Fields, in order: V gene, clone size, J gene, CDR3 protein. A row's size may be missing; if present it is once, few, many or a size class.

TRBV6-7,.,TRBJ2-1,CASSYSKGVEAGWPISYNEQFF
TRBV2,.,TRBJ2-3,CASKGTGETDTQYF
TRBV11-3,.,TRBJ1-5,CASSLSRSGPQHF
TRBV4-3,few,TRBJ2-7,CASSHAGTGPKEQYF
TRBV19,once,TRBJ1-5,CASSIEQNNSNQPQHF
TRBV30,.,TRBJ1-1,CAWSRQFGTEAFF
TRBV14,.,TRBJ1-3,CASSQIRGPGNTIYF
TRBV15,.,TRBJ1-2,CATSEVQGYGYTF
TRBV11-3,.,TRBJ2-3,CASSPLRATDTQYF
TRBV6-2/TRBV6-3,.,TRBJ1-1,CASSEDSRGFTEAFF
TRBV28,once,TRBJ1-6,CASSLFRTFNSPLHF
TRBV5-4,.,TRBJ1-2,CASSLETLGYGYTF
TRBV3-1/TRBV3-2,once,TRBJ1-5,CASSQGSNQPQHF
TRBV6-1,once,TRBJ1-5,CASSERRGPQQPQHF
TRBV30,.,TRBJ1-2,CASTPGAGPYGYTF
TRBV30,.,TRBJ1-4,CAWSDPRAAEKLFF
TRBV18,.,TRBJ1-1,CASSPQGQGGSTEAFF
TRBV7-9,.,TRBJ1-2,CASSEVGLGYTF
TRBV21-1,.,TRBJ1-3,CASSPIGILQCTIYF
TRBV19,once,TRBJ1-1,CASSVDIQGFEAFF
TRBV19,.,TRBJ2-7,CASSIPLDRGDSYEQYF
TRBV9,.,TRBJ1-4,CASSVEASRNEKLFF
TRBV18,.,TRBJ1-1,CASSRDRRSPEAFF
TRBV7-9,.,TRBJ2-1,CASSLWASGGGNEQFF
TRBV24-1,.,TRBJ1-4,CATSDAGSESKGKLFF
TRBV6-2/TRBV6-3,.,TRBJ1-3,CASSWTGSRGNTIYF
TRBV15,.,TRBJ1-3,CATSNTRYSGNTIYF
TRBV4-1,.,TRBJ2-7,CASSQVGTGDEQYF